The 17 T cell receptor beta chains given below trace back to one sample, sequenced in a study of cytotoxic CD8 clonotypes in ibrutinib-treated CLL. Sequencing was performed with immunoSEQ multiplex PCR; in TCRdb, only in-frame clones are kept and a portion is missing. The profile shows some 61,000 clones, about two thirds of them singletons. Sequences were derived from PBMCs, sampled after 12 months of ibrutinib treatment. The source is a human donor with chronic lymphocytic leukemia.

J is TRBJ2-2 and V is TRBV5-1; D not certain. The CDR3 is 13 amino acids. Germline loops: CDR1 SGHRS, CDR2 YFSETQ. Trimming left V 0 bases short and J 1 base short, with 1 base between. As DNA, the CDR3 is TGCGCCAGCAGCTTGGGGAACACCGGGGAGCTGTTTTTT. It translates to CASSLGNTGELFF.

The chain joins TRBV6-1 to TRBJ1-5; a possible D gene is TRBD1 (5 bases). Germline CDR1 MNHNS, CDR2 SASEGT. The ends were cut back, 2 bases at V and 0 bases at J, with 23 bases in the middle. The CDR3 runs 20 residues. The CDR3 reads CASSERRGGSVAFSNQPQHF. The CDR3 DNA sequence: TGTGCCAGCAGTGAAAGGCGGGGCGGCAGTGTGGCGTTTAGCAATCAGCCCCAGCATTTT.

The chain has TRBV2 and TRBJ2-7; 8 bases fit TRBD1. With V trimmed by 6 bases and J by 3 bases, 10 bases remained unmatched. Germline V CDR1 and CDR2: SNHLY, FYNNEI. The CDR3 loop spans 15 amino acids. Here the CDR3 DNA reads TGTGCCAGCAGGGAGTCAGGGGGCTTATACTACGAGCAGTACTTC. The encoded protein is CASRESGGLYYEQYF.

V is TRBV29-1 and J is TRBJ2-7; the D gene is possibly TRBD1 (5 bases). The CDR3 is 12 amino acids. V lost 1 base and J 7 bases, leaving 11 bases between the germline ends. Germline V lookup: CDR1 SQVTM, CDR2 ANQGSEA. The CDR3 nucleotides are TGCAGCGTTGAAGGGCAGGGATGGGAGCAGTACTTC. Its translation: CSVEGQGWEQYF.

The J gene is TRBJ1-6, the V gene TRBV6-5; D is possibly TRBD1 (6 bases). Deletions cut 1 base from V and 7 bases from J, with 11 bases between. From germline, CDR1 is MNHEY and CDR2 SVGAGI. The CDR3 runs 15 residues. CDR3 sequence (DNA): TGTGCCAGCAGTTACTTCGACAGGACGAATTCACCCCTCCACTTT. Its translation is CASSYFDRTNSPLHF.

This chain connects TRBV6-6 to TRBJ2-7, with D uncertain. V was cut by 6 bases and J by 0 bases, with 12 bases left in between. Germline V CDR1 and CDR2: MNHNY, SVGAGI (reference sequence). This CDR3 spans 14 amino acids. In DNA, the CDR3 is TGTGCCAGCAGGGTGACCTCCAACTCCTACGAGCAGTACTTC. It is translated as CASRVTSNSYEQYF.

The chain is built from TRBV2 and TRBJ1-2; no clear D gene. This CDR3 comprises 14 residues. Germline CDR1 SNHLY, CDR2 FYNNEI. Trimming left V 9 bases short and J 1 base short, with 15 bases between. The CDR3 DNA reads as TGTGCCAGTAGGACGGGGAGGAGTAACTATGGCTACACCTTC. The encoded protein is CASRTGRSNYGYTF.

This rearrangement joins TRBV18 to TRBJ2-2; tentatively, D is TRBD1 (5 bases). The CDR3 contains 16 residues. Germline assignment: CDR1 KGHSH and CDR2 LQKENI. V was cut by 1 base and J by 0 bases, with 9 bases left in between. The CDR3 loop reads CASSPQGHPNTGELFF. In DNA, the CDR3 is TGTGCCAGCTCACCACAAGGACACCCGAACACCGGGGAGCTGTTTTTT.

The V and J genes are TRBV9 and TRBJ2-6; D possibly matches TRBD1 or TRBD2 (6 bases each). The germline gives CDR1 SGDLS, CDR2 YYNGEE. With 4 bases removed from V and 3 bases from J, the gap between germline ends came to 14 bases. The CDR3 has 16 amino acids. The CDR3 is CASSTVGGVGANVLTF. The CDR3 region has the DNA TGTGCCAGCAGCACGGTCGGGGGCGTTGGGGCCAACGTCCTGACTTTC.

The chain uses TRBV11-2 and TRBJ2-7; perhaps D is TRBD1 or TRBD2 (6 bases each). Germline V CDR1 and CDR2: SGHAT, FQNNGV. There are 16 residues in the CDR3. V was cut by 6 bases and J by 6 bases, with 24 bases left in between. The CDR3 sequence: CASSRPGGGLQGEQYF. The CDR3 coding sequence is TGTGCCAGCAGTCGACCCGGAGGGGGACTCCAAGGCGAGCAGTACTTC.

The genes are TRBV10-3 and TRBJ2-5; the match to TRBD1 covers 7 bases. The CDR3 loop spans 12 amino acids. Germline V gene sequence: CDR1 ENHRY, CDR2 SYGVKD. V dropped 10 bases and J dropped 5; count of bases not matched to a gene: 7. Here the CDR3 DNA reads TGTGCCACCAGAGGACAGGAGGAGACCCAGTACTTC. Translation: CATRGQEETQYF.

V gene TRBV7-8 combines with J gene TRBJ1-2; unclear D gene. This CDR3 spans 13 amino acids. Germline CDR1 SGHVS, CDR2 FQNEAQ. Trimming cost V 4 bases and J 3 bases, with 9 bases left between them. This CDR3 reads CASSSWTDYGYTF. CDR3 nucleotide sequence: TGTGCCAGCAGCTCCTGGACGGACTATGGCTACACCTTC.

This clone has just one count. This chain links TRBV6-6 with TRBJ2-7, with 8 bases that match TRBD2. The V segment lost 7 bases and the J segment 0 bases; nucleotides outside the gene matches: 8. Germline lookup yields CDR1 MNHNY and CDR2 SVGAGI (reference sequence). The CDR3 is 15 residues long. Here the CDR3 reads CASTRGGASSYEQYF. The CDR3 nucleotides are TGTGCCAGCACACGGGGGGGCGCAAGCTCCTACGAGCAGTACTTC.

The chain's CDR3 is CARSLRSRGHFAGQPQHF. In DNA form, the CDR3 reads TGTGCCAGAAGCTTGAGATCCAGGGGGCATTTTGCGGGGCAGCCCCAGCATTTT. The V gene is TRBV5-3, the J gene TRBJ1-5; the match to TRBD1 covers 8 bases. TRBV5-3 is flagged as an ORF with uncertain function. The CDR3 contains 18 residues. Trimming at V came to 1 base and at J to 7 bases, leaving 16 bases not matched to a gene.

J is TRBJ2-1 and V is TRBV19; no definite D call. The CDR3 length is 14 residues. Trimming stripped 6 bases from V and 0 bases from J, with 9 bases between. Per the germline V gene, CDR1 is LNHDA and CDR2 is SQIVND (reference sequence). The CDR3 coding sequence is TGTGCCAGTAGCGAACATCGCTCCTACAATGAGCAGTTCTTC. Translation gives CASSEHRSYNEQFF.

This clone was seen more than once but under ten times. The CDR3 DNA reads TGCGCCAGCAGCTTGGGGGACAGCCTTCACAATGAGCAGTTCTTC. Its protein is CASSLGDSLHNEQFF. This sequence joins TRBV5-1 and TRBJ2-1, with 7 bases identical to TRBD1. CDR1 is SGHRS and CDR2 is YFSETQ in the germline V gene. The CDR3 covers 15 residues. The trim removed 0 bases at V and 5 bases at J, leaving 5 bases unmatched.

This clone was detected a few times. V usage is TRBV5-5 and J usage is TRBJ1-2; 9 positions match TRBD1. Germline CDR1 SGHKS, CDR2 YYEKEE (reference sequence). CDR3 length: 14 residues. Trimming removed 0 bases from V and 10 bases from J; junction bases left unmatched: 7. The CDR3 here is CASSLEGTGKIYTF. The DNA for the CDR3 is TGTGCCAGCAGCTTGGAGGGGACAGGGAAGATCTACACCTTC. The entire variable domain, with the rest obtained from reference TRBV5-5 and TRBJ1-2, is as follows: DAGVTQSPTHLIKTRGQQVTLRCSPISGHKSVSWYQQVLGQGPQFIFQYYEKEERGRGNFPDRFSARQFPNYSSELNVNALLLGDSALYLCASSLEGTGKIYTFGSGTRLTVV.